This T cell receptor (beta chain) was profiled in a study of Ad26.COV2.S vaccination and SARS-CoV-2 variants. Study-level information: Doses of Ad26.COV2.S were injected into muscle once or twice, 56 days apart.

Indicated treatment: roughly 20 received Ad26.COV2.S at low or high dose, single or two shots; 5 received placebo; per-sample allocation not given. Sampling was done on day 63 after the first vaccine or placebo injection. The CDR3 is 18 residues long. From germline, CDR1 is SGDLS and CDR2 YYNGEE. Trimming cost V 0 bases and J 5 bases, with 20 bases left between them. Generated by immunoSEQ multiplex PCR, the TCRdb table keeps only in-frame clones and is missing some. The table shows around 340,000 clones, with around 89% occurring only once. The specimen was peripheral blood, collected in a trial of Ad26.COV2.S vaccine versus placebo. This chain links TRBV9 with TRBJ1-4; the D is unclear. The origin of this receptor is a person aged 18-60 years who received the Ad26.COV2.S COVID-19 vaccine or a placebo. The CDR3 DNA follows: TGTGCCAGCAGCGTAGAGCCAGTGGAGACGGGAGTGAATGAAAAACTGTTTTTT. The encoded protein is CASSVEPVETGVNEKLFF.